Included here is one T cell receptor (beta chain) sequence, with context. Per the study methods: From reference gene primer amplification, estimates of nucleated cell counts were derived. Sequencing was performed with immunoSEQ multiplex PCR; in TCRdb, only in-frame clones are kept and a portion is missing. V and J calls and clone size are given by that table; D and trimming were obtained from the DNA. The table records around 250,000 clones, approximately 84% of them present only once. CDR1 is MDHEN, CDR2 SYDVKM, per germline. Trimming stripped 3 bases from V and 7 bases from J, with 12 bases between. The CDR3 has 13 residues. Cohort 3 recovered donors had two negative PCRs, clearance, or symptom resolution. These data originate in a study of blood T cell repertoires in COVID-19. In the study overall: T cells, B-cell-depleted T cells, or PBMCs provided the cDNA or gDNA that served as material.

The sequence was obtained from a man aged 35 to 55 who had recovered from COVID-19. The sequenced sample consisted of PBMCs or T cells enriched from blood (not recorded which). The V gene is TRBV28, the J gene TRBJ1-2; D possibly corresponds to TRBD1 (5 bases). CDR3 amino acids: CASSFGVGVGYTF. CDR3 nucleotide sequence: TGTGCCAGCAGTTTTGGGGTAGGGGTTGGCTACACCTTC.